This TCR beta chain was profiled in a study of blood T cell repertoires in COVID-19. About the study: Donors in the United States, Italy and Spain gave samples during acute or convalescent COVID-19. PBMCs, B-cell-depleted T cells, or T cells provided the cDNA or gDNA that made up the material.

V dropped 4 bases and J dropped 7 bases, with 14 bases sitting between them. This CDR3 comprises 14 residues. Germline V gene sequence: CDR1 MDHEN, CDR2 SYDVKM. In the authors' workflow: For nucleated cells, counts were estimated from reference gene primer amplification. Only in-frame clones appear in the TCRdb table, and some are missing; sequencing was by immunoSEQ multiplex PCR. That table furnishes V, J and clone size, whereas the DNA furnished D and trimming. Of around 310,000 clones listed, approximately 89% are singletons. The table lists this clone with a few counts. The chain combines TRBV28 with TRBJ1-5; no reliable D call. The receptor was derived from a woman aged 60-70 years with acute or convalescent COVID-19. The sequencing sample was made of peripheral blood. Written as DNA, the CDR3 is TGTGCCAGCAGTTCAATAAAATTGGAGCAGCCCCAGCATTTT. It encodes CASSSIKLEQPQHF.